This T cell receptor (beta chain) was recovered during a study of T cells in Graves' hyperthyroidism and ophthalmopathy. Across the whole study: Specimen type is peripheral blood, collected at initial diagnosis prior to any treatment. The study's findings and limits: Appearing also in blood were most of the thyroid clonotypes expanded above 0.001.

The CDR3 is 12 residues long. CDR1 and CDR2 from the germline V gene are DFQATT and SNEGSKA (reference sequence). The V and J ends lost 1 base and 5 bases respectively, with 9 bases between them. Stable disease denoted Graves' hyperthyroidism without ophthalmopathy progression within 18 months. TCR beta CDR3 sequences were amplified from RNA transcripts. Using the HTBI primer set, a first-round RT-PCR was run on the TCR CDR3. TCRdb processed the multiplex PCR reads anew with MiXCR; each CDR3 protein has one entry. Of under 650,000 distinct CDR3 sequences in the sample, around 15% are singletons; the top ten hold 3% to 4.5%. The table lists this clonotype with many counts. Its antigen is not known.

The specimen sequenced was blood. The TCR sequence derives from a woman aged 25 to 45 with Graves' hyperthyroidism. The chain is built from TRBV20-1 and TRBJ2-7; no definite D call. CDR3 DNA sequence: TGCAGTGCTAGAGGGCTGAAAGACGAGCAGTACTTC. Residues: CSARGLKDEQYF.